This TCR beta chain was sequenced in a study of cytomegalovirus exposure and HLA in healthy donors. Study summary: The approximately 660 first-cohort repertoires shared a platform with the approximately 110 validation repertoires, as reported in a later analysis.

The donors were part of the validation cohort of roughly 110 subjects. That cohort was separate from the first cohort, which comprised 666 subjects. The data were produced by immunoSEQ multiplex PCR, yet TCRdb's version contains in-frame clones alone and is incomplete. The table records roughly 82,000 clones, about 92% of them present only once. Comment on this clone: Antigen specificity is unknown.

Study-wide findings and caveats: Most TCR sequences proved rare, with some public TCRs found in many donors. The tendency of first-cohort TCR clusters to co-occur in the 100 to 150 validation repertoires was identified by a subsequent analysis.

V gave up 0 bases and J gave up 1 base, with 7 bases separating them. The CDR3 sequence is 14 residues long. Germline V gene lookup returns CDR1 SGHNT and CDR2 YYREEE (reference sequence). Source material: PBMCs. The rearrangement joins TRBV5-4 to TRBJ1-1; D is uncertain. This sequence was found in a man in his late teens or twenties in good health and CMV-seronegative. The CDR3 here is CASSLERGNTEAFF. Here the CDR3 DNA reads TGTGCCAGCAGCTTGGAACGCGGGAACACTGAAGCTTTCTTT. Looking up the rest from reference TRBV5-4 and TRBJ1-1 gives the full variable domain: ETGVTQSPTHLIKTRGQQVTLRCSSQSGHNTVSWYQQALGQGPQFIFQYYREEENGRGNFPPRFSGLQFPNYSSELNVNALELDDSALYLCASSLERGNTEAFFGQGTRLTVV.